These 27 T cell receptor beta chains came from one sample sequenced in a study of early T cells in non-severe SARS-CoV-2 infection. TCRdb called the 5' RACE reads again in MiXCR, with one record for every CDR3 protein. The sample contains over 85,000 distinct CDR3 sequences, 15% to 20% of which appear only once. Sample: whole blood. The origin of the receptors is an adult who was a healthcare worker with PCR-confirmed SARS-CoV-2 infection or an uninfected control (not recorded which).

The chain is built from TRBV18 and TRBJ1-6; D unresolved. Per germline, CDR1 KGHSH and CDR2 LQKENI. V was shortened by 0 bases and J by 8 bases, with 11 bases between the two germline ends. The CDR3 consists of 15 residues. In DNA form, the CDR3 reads TGTGCCAGCTCACCACCGGAGAGGGATGATTCACCCCTCCACTTT. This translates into CASSPPERDDSPLHF.

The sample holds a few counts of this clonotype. The CDR3 DNA reads TGTGCCAGCAGCGAGAACAGGGACAGCAATGAGCAGTTCTTC. Amino acids: CASSENRDSNEQFF. The chain joins TRBV6-2 or TRBV6-3 to TRBJ2-1, with 7 bases fitting TRBD1. This CDR3 is 14 amino acids long. Per the germline V gene, CDR1 is MNHEY and CDR2 is SVGEGT. Unmatched junction bases numbered 8, after V lost 6 bases and J lost 6 bases.

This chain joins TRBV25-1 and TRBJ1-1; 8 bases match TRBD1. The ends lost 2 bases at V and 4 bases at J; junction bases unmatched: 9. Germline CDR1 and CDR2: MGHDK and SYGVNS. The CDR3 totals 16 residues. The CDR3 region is CASSEAPGGLVTEAFF. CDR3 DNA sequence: TGTGCCAGCAGTGAAGCGCCAGGGGGCCTGGTCACTGAAGCTTTCTTT.

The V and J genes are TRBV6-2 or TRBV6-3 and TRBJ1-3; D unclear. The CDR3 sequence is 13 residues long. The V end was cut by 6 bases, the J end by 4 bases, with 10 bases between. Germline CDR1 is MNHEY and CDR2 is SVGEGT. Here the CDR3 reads CASRDARGNTIYF. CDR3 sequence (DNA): TGTGCCAGCAGAGATGCGAGAGGAAACACCATATATTTT.

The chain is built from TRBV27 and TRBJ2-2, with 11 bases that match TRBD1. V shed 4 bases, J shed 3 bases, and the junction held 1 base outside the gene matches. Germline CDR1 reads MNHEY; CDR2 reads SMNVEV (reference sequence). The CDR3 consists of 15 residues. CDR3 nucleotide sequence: TGTGCCAGCAGTTGGGACAGGGGGTACACCGGGGAGCTGTTTTTT. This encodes CASSWDRGYTGELFF.

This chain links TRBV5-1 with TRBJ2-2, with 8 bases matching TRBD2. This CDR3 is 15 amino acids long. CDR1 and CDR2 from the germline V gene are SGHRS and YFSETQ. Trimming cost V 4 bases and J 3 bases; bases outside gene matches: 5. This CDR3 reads CASSTGAGDTGELFF. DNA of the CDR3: TGCGCCAGCAGCACGGGAGCGGGAGACACCGGGGAGCTGTTTTTT. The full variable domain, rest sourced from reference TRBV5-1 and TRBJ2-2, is KAGVTQTPRYLIKTRGQQVTLSCSPISGHRSVSWYQQTPGQGLQFLFEYFSETQRNKGNFPGRFSGRQFSNSRSEMNVSTLELGDSALYLCASSTGAGDTGELFFGEGSRLTVL.

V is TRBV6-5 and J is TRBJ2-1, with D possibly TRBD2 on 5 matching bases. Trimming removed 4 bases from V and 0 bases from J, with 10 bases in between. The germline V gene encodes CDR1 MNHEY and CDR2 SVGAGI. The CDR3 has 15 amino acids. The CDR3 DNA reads TGTGCCAGCAGTTCTGAAGGGAGCTCCTACAATGAGCAGTTCTTC. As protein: CASSSEGSSYNEQFF.

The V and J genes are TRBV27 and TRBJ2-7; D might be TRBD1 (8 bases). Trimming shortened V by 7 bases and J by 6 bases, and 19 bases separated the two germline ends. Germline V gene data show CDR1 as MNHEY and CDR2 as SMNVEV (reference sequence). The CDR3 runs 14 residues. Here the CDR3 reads CASMLDYRGGEQYF. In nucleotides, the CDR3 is TGTGCCAGCATGCTCGATTACAGGGGGGGCGAGCAGTACTTC.

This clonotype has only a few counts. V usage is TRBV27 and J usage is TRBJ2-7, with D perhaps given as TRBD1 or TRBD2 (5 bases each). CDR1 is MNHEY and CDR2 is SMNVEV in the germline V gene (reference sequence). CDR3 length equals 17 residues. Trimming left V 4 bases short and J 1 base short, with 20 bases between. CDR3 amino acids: CASSSMSWDVRSYEQYF. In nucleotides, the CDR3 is TGTGCCAGCAGTTCTATGAGTTGGGACGTCAGGTCCTACGAGCAGTACTTC.

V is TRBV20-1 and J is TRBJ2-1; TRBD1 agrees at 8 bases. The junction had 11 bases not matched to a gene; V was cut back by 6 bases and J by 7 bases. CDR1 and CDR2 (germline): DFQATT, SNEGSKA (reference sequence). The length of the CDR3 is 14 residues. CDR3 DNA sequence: TGCAGTGCAGCAAGGCAGGGGGCGGATAATGAGCAGTTCTTC. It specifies CSAARQGADNEQFF.

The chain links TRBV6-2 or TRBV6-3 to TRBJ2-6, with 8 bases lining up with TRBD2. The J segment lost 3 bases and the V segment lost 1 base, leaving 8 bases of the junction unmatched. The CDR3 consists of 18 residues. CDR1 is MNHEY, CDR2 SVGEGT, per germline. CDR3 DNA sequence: TGTGCCAGCAGTTACTTGTGGCGGGAGGTCGATGGGGCCAACGTCCTGACTTTC. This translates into CASSYLWREVDGANVLTF.

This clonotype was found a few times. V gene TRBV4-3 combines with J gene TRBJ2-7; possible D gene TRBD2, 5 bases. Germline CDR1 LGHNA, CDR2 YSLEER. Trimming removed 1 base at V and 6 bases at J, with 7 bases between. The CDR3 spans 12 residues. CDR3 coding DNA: TGCGCCAGCAGCCAAGGGACTTTCGAGCAGTACTTC. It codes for CASSQGTFEQYF.

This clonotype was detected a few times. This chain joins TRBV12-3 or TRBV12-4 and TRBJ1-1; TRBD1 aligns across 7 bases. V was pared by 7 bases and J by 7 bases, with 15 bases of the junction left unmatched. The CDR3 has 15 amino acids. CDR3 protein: CASTRLDTGVGEAFF. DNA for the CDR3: TGTGCCAGCACCCGACTCGATACAGGGGTAGGTGAAGCTTTCTTT.

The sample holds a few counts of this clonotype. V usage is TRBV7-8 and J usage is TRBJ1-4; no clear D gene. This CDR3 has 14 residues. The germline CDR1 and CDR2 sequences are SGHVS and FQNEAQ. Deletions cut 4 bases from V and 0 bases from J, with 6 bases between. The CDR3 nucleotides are TGTGCCAGCAGCTCCGGAGCAACTAATGAAAAACTGTTTTTT. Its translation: CASSSGATNEKLFF.

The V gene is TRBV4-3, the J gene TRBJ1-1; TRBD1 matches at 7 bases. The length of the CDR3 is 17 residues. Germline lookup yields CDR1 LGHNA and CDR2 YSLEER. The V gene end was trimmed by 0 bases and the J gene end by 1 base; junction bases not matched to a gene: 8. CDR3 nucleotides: TGCGCCAGCAGCCAAGAAGGGGGACAGAAAAGGAACACTGAAGCTTTCTTT. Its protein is CASSQEGGQKRNTEAFF.

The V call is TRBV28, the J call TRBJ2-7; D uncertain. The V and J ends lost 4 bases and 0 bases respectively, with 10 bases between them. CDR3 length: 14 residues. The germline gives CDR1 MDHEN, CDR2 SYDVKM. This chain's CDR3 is CASSYKLTSYEQYF. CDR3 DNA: TGTGCCAGCAGTTACAAGCTCACCTCCTACGAGCAGTACTTC.

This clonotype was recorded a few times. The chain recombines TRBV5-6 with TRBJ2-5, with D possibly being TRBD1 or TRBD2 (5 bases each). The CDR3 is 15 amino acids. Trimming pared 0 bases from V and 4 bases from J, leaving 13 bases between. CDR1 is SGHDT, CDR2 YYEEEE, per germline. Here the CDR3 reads CASSLDRSGLETQYF. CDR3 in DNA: TGTGCCAGCAGCTTGGATAGATCGGGGCTAGAGACCCAGTACTTC.

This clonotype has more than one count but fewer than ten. This chain's CDR3 is CAWRDPWGQPQHF. In DNA, the CDR3 is TGTGCCTGGAGGGACCCCTGGGGTCAGCCCCAGCATTTT. This chain connects TRBV30 to TRBJ1-5; no definite D call. Trimming left V 3 bases short and J 6 bases short, with 12 bases between. This CDR3 is built from 13 residues. The V gene's germline CDR1 is GTSNPN and CDR2 SVGIG (reference sequence).

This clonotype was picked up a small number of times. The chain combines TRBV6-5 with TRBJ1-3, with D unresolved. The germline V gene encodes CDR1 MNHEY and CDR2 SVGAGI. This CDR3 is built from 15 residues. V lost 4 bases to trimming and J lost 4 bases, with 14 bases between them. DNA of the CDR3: TGTGCCAGCAGTTTCGACGCGTCTACCGGAAACACCATATATTTT. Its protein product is CASSFDASTGNTIYF.

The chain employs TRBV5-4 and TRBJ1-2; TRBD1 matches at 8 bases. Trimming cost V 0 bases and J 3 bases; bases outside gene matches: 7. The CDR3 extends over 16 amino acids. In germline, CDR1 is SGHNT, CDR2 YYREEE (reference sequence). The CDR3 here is CASSLARAGGDYGYTF. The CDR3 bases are TGTGCCAGCAGCTTGGCCAGAGCAGGGGGCGACTATGGCTACACCTTC. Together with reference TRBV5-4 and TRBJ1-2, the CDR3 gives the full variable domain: ETGVTQSPTHLIKTRGQQVTLRCSSQSGHNTVSWYQQALGQGPQFIFQYYREEENGRGNFPPRFSGLQFPNYSSELNVNALELDDSALYLCASSLARAGGDYGYTFGSGTRLTVV.

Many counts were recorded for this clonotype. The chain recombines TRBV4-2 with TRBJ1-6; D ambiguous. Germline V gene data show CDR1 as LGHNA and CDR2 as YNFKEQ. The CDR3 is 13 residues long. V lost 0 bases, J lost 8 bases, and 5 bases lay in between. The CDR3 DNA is TGTGCCAGCAGCCAAGAAGAAGATTCACCCCTCCACTTT. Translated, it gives CASSQEEDSPLHF.

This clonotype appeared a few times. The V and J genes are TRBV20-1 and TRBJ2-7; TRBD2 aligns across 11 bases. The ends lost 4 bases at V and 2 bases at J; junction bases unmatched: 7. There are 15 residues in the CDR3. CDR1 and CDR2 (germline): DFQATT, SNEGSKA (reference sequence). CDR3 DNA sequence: TGCAGTGCTACCCCCGGGACTAGCGGAACCTACGAGCAGTACTTC. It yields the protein CSATPGTSGTYEQYF.

In nucleotides, the CDR3 is TGTGCCAGTAGTACAGGTCTTACCTACGAGCAGTACTTC. Its protein is CASSTGLTYEQYF. V and J are TRBV19 and TRBJ2-7; D gene uncertain. The germline V and J ends were trimmed by 4 bases and 2 bases, with 9 bases remaining between them. CDR1 and CDR2 from the germline V gene are LNHDA and SQIVND (reference sequence). The CDR3 is made up of 13 amino acids.

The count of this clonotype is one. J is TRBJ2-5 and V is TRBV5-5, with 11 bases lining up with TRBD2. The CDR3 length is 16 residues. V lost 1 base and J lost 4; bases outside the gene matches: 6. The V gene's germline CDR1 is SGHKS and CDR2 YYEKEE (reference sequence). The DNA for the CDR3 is TGTGCCAGCAGCTTGTTGCCGCTAGCGGGAGGAGAGACCCAGTACTTC. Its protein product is CASSLLPLAGGETQYF. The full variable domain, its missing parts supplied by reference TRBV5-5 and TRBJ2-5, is DAGVTQSPTHLIKTRGQQVTLRCSPISGHKSVSWYQQVLGQGPQFIFQYYEKEERGRGNFPDRFSARQFPNYSSELNVNALLLGDSALYLCASSLLPLAGGETQYFGPGTRLLVL.

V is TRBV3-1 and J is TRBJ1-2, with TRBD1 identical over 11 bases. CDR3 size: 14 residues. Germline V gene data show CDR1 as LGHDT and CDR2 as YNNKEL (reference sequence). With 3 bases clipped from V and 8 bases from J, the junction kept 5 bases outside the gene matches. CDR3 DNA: TGTGCCAGCAGCCACGGACAGGGGGCCTGGGGCTACACCTTC. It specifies CASSHGQGAWGYTF. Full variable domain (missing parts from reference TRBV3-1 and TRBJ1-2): DTAVSQTPKYLVTQMGNDKSIKCEQNLGHDTMYWYKQDSKKFLKIMFSYNNKELIINETVPNRFSPKSPDKAHLNLHINSLELGDSAVYFCASSHGQGAWGYTFGSGTRLTVV.

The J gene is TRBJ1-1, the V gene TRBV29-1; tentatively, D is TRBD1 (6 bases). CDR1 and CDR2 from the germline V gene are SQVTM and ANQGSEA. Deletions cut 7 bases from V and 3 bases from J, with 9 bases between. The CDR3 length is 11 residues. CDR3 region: CSAEGDTEAFF. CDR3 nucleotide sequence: TGCAGCGCCGAGGGGGACACTGAAGCTTTCTTT.

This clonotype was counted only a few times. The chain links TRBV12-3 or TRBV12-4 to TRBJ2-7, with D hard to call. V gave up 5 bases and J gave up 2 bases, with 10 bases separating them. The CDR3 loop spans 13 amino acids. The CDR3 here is CASSIGQPYEQYF. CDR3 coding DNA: TGTGCCAGCAGTATAGGGCAACCCTACGAGCAGTACTTC.